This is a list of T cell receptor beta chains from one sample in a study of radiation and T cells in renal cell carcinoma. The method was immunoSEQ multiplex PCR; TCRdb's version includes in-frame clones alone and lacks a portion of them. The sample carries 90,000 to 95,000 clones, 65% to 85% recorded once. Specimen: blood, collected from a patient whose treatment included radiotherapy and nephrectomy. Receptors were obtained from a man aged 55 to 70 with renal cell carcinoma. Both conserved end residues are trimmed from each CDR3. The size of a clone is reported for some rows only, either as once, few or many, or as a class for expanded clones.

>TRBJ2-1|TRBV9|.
ASSVGAGPYNEQF
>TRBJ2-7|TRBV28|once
ASSFGVYGQY
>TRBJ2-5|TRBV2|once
ASIQGGAGKETQY
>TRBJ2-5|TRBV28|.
ASSDLGQNYQETQY
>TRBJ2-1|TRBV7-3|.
ASSLSPGDEQF
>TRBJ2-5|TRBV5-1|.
ASSAPGQGAGETQY
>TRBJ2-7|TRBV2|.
ASSRDQGFPYEQY
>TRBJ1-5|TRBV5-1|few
ASSPGGAGQPQH
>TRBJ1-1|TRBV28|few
ASSLNRENTEAF
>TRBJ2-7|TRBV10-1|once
ASSRDSASHEQY
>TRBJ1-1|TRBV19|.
ASSIKTGPMNTEAF
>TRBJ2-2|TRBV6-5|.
ASSPRVGELF
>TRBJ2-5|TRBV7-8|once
ASSSASETQY
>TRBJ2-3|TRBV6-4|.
ASSEQQTSGNADTQY
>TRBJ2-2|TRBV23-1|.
ASTLLAGGTGELF
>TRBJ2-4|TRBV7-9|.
ASSDSLGSIQY
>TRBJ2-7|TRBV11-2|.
ASSLGYGDTYEQY
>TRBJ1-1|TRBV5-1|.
ASSLGEDPRTEAF
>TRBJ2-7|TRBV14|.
ASSQTGYEQY
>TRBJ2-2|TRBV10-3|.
AISGRSRDTGELF
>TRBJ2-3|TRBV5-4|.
ASSINRGRTDTQY
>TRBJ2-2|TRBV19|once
ATSGQAPGELF
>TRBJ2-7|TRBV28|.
ASSGRSEQY